One T cell receptor beta chain is described in this entry. This CDR3 is 14 amino acids long. The germline V gene has CDR1 SNHLY and CDR2 FYNNEI. V lost 3 bases, J lost 8 bases, and 16 bases lay in between. This specimen comes from a study of blood T cell repertoires in COVID-19. Overall study: PBMCs, B-cell-depleted T cells, or T cells provided the cDNA or gDNA that made up the material.

Those who participated ranged in age from about 18 to 89 years and resided in approximately 23 US areas. Grouping used clinical history reported by participants in a survey and questionnaire. Authors' processing steps: Nucleated cell number was recorded as an estimate derived from reference gene primer amplification. The protocol was immunoSEQ multiplex PCR, while the TCRdb copy is restricted to in-frame clones and leaves out a portion. V and J calls and clone size come straight from that table; D and trimming were deduced from the DNA. The repertoire holds approximately 160,000 clones, with over 70% as singletons.

V usage is TRBV2 and J usage is TRBJ1-1, with D unclear. This sequence was found in a woman aged 50 to 65 in a cohort exposed to, infected with or recovered from COVID-19 (not recorded which). Sequenced sample: PBMCs or T cells enriched from blood (not recorded which). Here the CDR3 reads CASSESGAAPEAFF. In DNA form, the CDR3 reads TGTGCCAGCAGTGAGAGTGGAGCGGCGCCGGAAGCTTTCTTT. Drawing the rest from reference TRBV2 and TRBJ1-1, the complete variable domain is EPEVTQTPSHQVTQMGQEVILRCVPISNHLYFYWYRQILGQKVEFLVSFYNNEISEKSEIFDDQFSVERPDGSNFTLKIRSTKLEDSAMYFCASSESGAAPEAFFGQGTRLTVV.